Presented here are 23 T cell receptor beta chains from one specimen sequenced in a study of CD8 T cells in Susac syndrome (dated by TCRdb to the late 2010s). Receptor libraries were prepared by the immunoSEQ multiplex PCR assay. RNA was extracted with the RNeasy kit and 0.5 to 1 ug was reverse transcribed using random hexamers. TCRdb passed the public sequencing reads through fastp at Q25 and MiXCR, retaining productive beta sequences. Rows are combined by CDR3 protein, so each entry shows the most common genes and DNA. Here the sample has roughly 330,000 distinct CDR3 sequences; about 91% occur a single time. The leading ten clones occupy 0.065% of the sample. The specimen sequenced was CD4+ T cells from PBMCs. The source is a human donor with multiple sclerosis.

The chain joins TRBV28 to TRBJ2-3; no clear D. Germline loops: CDR1 MDHEN, CDR2 SYDVKM. The CDR3 spans 15 residues. Trimming removed 3 bases at V and 6 bases at J, with 16 bases between. CDR3 protein: CASSFGGPETDTQYF. The CDR3 DNA reads as TGTGCCAGCAGTTTTGGTGGACCTGAGACTGATACGCAGTATTTT.

The CDR3, as DNA: TGTGCCAGCAGTGGGCGGAGAGATAACACCGGGGAGCTGTTTTTT. This translates into CASSGRRDNTGELFF. The rearrangement joins TRBV5-5 to TRBJ2-2; no clear D. CDR3 length: 15 residues. From germline, CDR1 is SGHKS and CDR2 YYEKEE (reference sequence). V gave up 5 bases and J gave up 2 bases, with 13 bases separating them.

This chain uses TRBV30 with TRBJ1-2; maybe TRBD1 (5 bases). The CDR3 is made up of 12 amino acids. V lost 3 bases to trimming and J lost 7 bases, with 12 bases between them. The germline V gene has CDR1 GTSNPN and CDR2 SVGIG (reference sequence). The CDR3 coding sequence is TGTGCCTGGAGCTTTCAGGGAATTGGCTACACCTTC. The encoded protein is CAWSFQGIGYTF. The full variable domain, with the rest looked up from reference TRBV30 and TRBJ1-2, is SQTIHQWPATLVQPVGSPLSLECTVEGTSNPNLYWYRQAAGRGLQLLFYSVGIGQISSEVPQNLSASRPQDRQFILSSKKLLLSDSGFYLCAWSFQGIGYTFGSGTRLTVV.

This clonotype came up once. The chain couples TRBV3-1 to TRBJ1-4; TRBD1 matches at 7 bases. The V gene end was trimmed by 1 base and the J gene end by 8 bases; junction bases not matched to a gene: 7. The CDR3 runs to 15 residues. Germline CDR1 is LGHDT and CDR2 is YNNKEL (reference sequence). Here the CDR3 DNA reads TGTGCCAGCAGCCAAGGAGGGGGCGTCTGGGAAAAACTGTTTTTT. This sequence encodes CASSQGGGVWEKLFF.

This chain uses TRBV20-1 with TRBJ1-1, with D tentatively TRBD1 (6 bases). CDR1 and CDR2 (germline): DFQATT, SNEGSKA (reference sequence). With 6 bases removed from V and 6 bases from J, the gap between germline ends came to 17 bases. The CDR3 has 13 amino acids. The DNA of the CDR3 is TGCAGTGCCCTGGACAGTATTCTTCCTGAAGCTTTCTTT. It yields the protein CSALDSILPEAFF.

The V and J genes are TRBV20-1 and TRBJ1-1; no clear D. This CDR3 spans 12 amino acids. V lost 5 bases, J lost 4 bases, and 11 bases lay in between. Looked up from germline, CDR1 is DFQATT and CDR2 is SNEGSKA (reference sequence). The CDR3 coding sequence is TGCAGTGCTTACCGGAAGGTCACTGAAGCTTTCTTT. As protein: CSAYRKVTEAFF.

The rearrangement uses TRBV12-3 or TRBV12-4 and TRBJ2-5; 11 bases map to TRBD2. CDR3 length equals 16 residues. J lost 5 bases, V lost 0 bases, and 5 bases had no gene match. CDR3 residues: CASSLALAGGGETQYF. DNA of the CDR3: TGTGCCAGCAGTTTAGCGCTAGCGGGAGGAGGGGAGACCCAGTACTTC.

The V gene is TRBV20-1, the J gene TRBJ2-3; 10 nucleotides agree with TRBD2. V shed 3 bases and J 2 bases; nucleotides not matched to a gene: 5. The CDR3 spans 15 residues. The V gene's germline CDR1 is DFQATT and CDR2 SNEGSKA (reference sequence). The CDR3 sequence is CSASRTSGYTDTQYF. CDR3 in DNA: TGCAGTGCTAGTCGGACTAGCGGCTACACAGATACGCAGTATTTT.

The chain recombines TRBV4-1 with TRBJ2-7, with 10 bases identical to TRBD2. CDR3 length: 14 amino acids. Per germline, CDR1 MGHRA and CDR2 YSYEKL. The V segment lost 4 bases and the J segment 4 bases; nucleotides outside the gene matches: 4. CDR3 sequence: CASSPGLAEYEQYF. The CDR3 nucleotides are TGCGCCAGCAGCCCCGGACTAGCGGAATACGAGCAGTACTTC.

The rearrangement joins TRBV20-1 to TRBJ2-2; no reliable D call. V was trimmed by 5 bases and J by 5 bases, leaving 6 bases between them. Germline V gene sequence: CDR1 DFQATT, CDR2 SNEGSKA (reference sequence). The CDR3 extends over 11 amino acids. The CDR3 loop is CSALATGELFF. CDR3 in DNA: TGCAGTGCTTTAGCTACCGGGGAGCTGTTTTTT.

This chain joins TRBV12-3 or TRBV12-4 and TRBJ2-7; D remains unclear. This CDR3 is 13 amino acids long. Trimming took off 4 bases at V and 6 bases at J, with 13 bases between the two ends. The chain's CDR3 is CASSSLQPSEQYF. The CDR3 DNA reads as TGTGCCAGCAGTTCCCTACAGCCGTCCGAGCAGTACTTC.

The chain recombines TRBV6-5 with TRBJ1-1, with D possibly matching TRBD1 (6 bases). Germline-derived CDR1 and CDR2 are MNHEY and SVGAGI. Trimming took off 8 bases at V and 0 bases at J, with 10 bases between the two ends. The CDR3 is 13 residues long. Here the CDR3 DNA reads TGTGCCAGCTGGCAGGGGCTGAACACTGAAGCTTTCTTT. It is translated as CASWQGLNTEAFF.

This chain connects TRBV27 to TRBJ2-7; no firm D call. Germline CDR1 MNHEY, CDR2 SMNVEV (reference sequence). The CDR3 contains 15 residues. Trimming took off 3 bases at V and 7 bases at J, with 19 bases between the two ends. CDR3 in DNA: TGTGCCAGCAGTTTTTATTTCGGAAGGCGACGGGAGCAGTACTTC. Translation gives CASSFYFGRRREQYF.

V is TRBV11-3 and J is TRBJ2-1, with D maybe TRBD1 (6 bases). The ends were cut back, 5 bases at V and 6 bases at J, with 17 bases in the middle. The germline V gene has CDR1 SGHNT and CDR2 YENEEA. The CDR3 has 15 amino acids. The CDR3 here is CASSRQVMGGNEQFF. CDR3 DNA: TGTGCCAGCAGCCGACAGGTGATGGGTGGCAATGAGCAGTTCTTC.

The rearrangement uses TRBV6-1 and TRBJ2-2; maybe TRBD1 (5 bases). CDR1 MNHNS and CDR2 SASEGT come from the germline V gene. V lost 4 bases and J lost 2, with 14 bases in between. The CDR3 has 16 amino acids. The CDR3 loop reads CASSGPSWGNTGELFF. In DNA, the CDR3 is TGTGCCAGCAGTGGGCCGTCCTGGGGCAACACCGGGGAGCTGTTTTTT.

This clonotype was found once. V usage is TRBV4-3 and J usage is TRBJ2-1; 11 positions agree with TRBD2. The CDR3 runs to 17 residues. Trimming cost V 0 bases and J 4 bases; bases outside gene matches: 5. CDR1 and CDR2 (germline): LGHNA, YSLEER. The CDR3 nucleotides are TGCGCCAGCAGCCAAGATGGGCTAGCGGGAGGTTACAATGAGCAGTTCTTC. Translation: CASSQDGLAGGYNEQFF.

This clonotype came up a few times. The rearrangement joins TRBV6-5 to TRBJ2-7, with 9 positions matching TRBD2. Germline CDR1 and CDR2: MNHEY and SVGAGI. This CDR3 region has 15 residues. V dropped 2 bases and J dropped 4; count of bases not matched to a gene: 6. CDR3 nucleotide sequence: TGTGCCAGCAGTTACGACCCTAGCGGGAATTACGAGCAGTACTTC. Protein product: CASSYDPSGNYEQYF.

The CDR3 region has the DNA TGTGCCAGCAGAATGACAGGGGGCCGAGGTGAAGCTTTCTTT. Its translation: CASRMTGGRGEAFF. The V call is TRBV7-3, the J call TRBJ1-1; 10 bases are a match to TRBD1. Germline CDR1 SGHTA, CDR2 FQGTGA. The CDR3 contains 14 residues. V shed 6 bases, J shed 7 bases, and the junction held 8 bases outside the gene matches.

The chain employs TRBV4-1 and TRBJ1-1; 9 bases map to TRBD1. V lost 3 bases to trimming and J lost 2 bases; unmatched junction nucleotides: 7. The germline V gene encodes CDR1 MGHRA and CDR2 YSYEKL. This CDR3 spans 16 amino acids. CDR3 in amino acids: CASSQPYRGRNTEAFF. CDR3 sequence (DNA): TGCGCCAGCAGCCAGCCTTACAGGGGGCGAAACACTGAAGCTTTCTTT.

This clonotype was counted a single time. The V and J genes are TRBV29-1 and TRBJ1-2, with 7 bases aligning to TRBD1. V was pared by 7 bases and J by 3 bases, with 5 bases of the junction left unmatched. Germline V gene lookup returns CDR1 SQVTM and CDR2 ANQGSEA. This CDR3 region has 12 residues. CDR3 in DNA: TGCAGCGGAGAAACAGGGGACTATGGCTACACCTTC. Protein sequence: CSGETGDYGYTF.

A single count supports this clonotype. The chain recombines TRBV6-1 with TRBJ2-1; 9 bases match TRBD1. Unmatched junction bases numbered 5, after V lost 6 bases and J lost 2 bases. The CDR3 has 15 amino acids. The germline V gene has CDR1 MNHNS and CDR2 SASEGT. CDR3 in amino acids: CASRTDRGTYNEQFF. As DNA, the CDR3 is TGTGCCAGCAGGACGGACAGGGGAACCTACAATGAGCAGTTCTTC.

This chain joins TRBV20-1 and TRBJ1-3, with D uncertain. Trimming stripped 6 bases from V and 0 bases from J, with 15 bases between. CDR3 length equals 15 residues. Germline CDR1 DFQATT, CDR2 SNEGSKA (reference sequence). CDR3 protein: CSARGLPYSGNTIYF. The DNA of the CDR3 is TGCAGTGCCCGCGGCCTACCTTACTCTGGAAACACCATATATTTT.

J is TRBJ1-2 and V is TRBV7-2, with D perhaps TRBD1 (5 bases). Germline V gene data show CDR1 as SGHTA and CDR2 as FQGNSA. V lost 5 bases to trimming and J lost 13 bases, with 17 bases between them. CDR3 length equals 12 residues. The CDR3 spells CASSKNPGLRTF. CDR3 bases: TGTGCCAGCAGCAAAAACCCGGGGCTTCGCACCTTC. Supplemented by reference TRBV7-2 and TRBJ1-2, the full variable domain reads GAGVSQSPSNKVTEKGKDVELRCDPISGHTALYWYRQSLGQGLEFLIYFQGNSAPDKSGLPSDRFSAERTGGSVSTLTIQRTQQEDSAVYLCASSKNPGLRTFGSGTRLTVV.